This T cell receptor beta chain was captured by sequencing in a study of regulatory and conventional T cells in RAG deficiency. Assay used: immunoSEQ multiplex PCR; TCRdb lists only in-frame clones, some missing. This table holds 10,000 to 15,000 clones, approximately 94% found once. Blood CD4+ CD25-high CD127-low regulatory T cells supplied the genomic DNA template. V shed 5 bases and J shed 11 bases, with 10 bases lying between them. CDR1 is MNHEY, CDR2 SMNVEV, per germline (reference sequence). This CDR3 has 11 residues. These data were also reused for a study on regulatory T cells. That source notes: The PCR used 52 TRBV and 13 TRBJ primers.

The rearrangement joins TRBV27 to TRBJ1-5; D gene uncertain. This sequence was found in a human donor in good health. The sample comprised CD127- CD25+ CD4+ Tregs sorted from blood. This CDR3 reads CASSPPEAQHF. As DNA, the CDR3 is TGTGCCAGCAGTCCCCCTGAGGCCCAGCATTTT.